The rows below give T cell receptor beta chains drawn from one sample of a study of blood T cell repertoires in COVID-19. TCRdb keeps only in-frame clones here, not all; method: immunoSEQ multiplex PCR. In the table there are 150,000 to 180,000 clones, about 90% of which are singletons. Specimen: peripheral blood. The receptors stem from a man aged 50 or older with acute or convalescent COVID-19. Both conserved end residues are part of each CDR3. A D gene is named only where the DNA matches it firmly. Not all rows give a size; the values are once, few, many and, for expanded clones, a class.

J gene: TRBJ2-5; D gene: TRBD2; V gene: TRBV7-3; clone size: -; CDR3 DNA: TGTGCCAGCAGCTCCTCAGGGAGTAGCGGGGAGACCCAGTACTTC; CDR3 protein: CASSSSGSSGETQYF
J gene: TRBJ2-1; D gene: -; V gene: TRBV5-6; clone size: -; CDR3 DNA: TGTGCCAGCAGCTTCCGGGCCCAGGGAACAAGGACCTACAATGAGCAGTTCTTC; CDR3 protein: CASSFRAQGTRTYNEQFF
J gene: TRBJ1-1; D gene: TRBD1; V gene: TRBV27; clone size: -; CDR3 DNA: TGTGCCAGCAGTTTGACAGGGGGCTCCACTGAAGCTTTCTTT; CDR3 protein: CASSLTGGSTEAFF
J gene: TRBJ2-5; D gene: -; V gene: TRBV5-8; clone size: -; CDR3 DNA: TGTGCCAGCACCTCGGGCGGAGGAGAGGAAGAGCCCCAGTACTTC; CDR3 protein: CASTSGGGEEEPQYF
J gene: TRBJ2-4; D gene: TRBD2; V gene: TRBV6-5; clone size: once; CDR3 DNA: TGTGCCAGCAGTACAGCGGGGGGGTGGGACATTCAGTACTTC; CDR3 protein: CASSTAGGWDIQYF
J gene: TRBJ1-2; D gene: TRBD1; V gene: TRBV29-1; clone size: -; CDR3 DNA: TGCAGCGTTGACGCGGACAGGGGCGGGGGCTACACCTTC; CDR3 protein: CSVDADRGGGYTF
J gene: TRBJ2-1; D gene: TRBD2; V gene: TRBV18; clone size: -; CDR3 DNA: TGTGCCAGCTCACTAGCGGGAGGCCGGAATGAGCAGTTCTTC; CDR3 protein: CASSLAGGRNEQFF
J gene: TRBJ2-1; D gene: TRBD2; V gene: TRBV15; clone size: -; CDR3 DNA: TGTGCCACCAGCAGAGATTTCGGGACTAGCGGGAGCAATGAGCAGTTCTTC; CDR3 protein: CATSRDFGTSGSNEQFF
J gene: TRBJ2-1; D gene: TRBD2; V gene: TRBV24-1; clone size: -; CDR3 DNA: TGTGCCACCAGTGATTTAGGGGCGGGAGCCTACAATGAGCAGTTCTTC; CDR3 protein: CATSDLGAGAYNEQFF
J gene: TRBJ1-2; D gene: TRBD1; V gene: TRBV9; clone size: -; CDR3 DNA: TGTGCCAGCAGCCTCCGGACAGGCCCCAACTATGGCTACACCTTC; CDR3 protein: CASSLRTGPNYGYTF
J gene: TRBJ1-6; D gene: -; V gene: TRBV5-4; clone size: -; CDR3 DNA: TGTGCCAGCAGCTTGGACAGGGCTAATTCACCCCTCCACTTT; CDR3 protein: CASSLDRANSPLHF
J gene: TRBJ1-2; D gene: TRBD1; V gene: TRBV6-4; clone size: -; CDR3 DNA: TGTGCCAGCAGGGGACAGACCAGCTACACCTTC; CDR3 protein: CASRGQTSYTF
J gene: TRBJ1-2; D gene: TRBD1; V gene: TRBV4-2; clone size: -; CDR3 DNA: TGTGCCAGCAGCCAAGATCTTTGGGACAGGGCATCCATTGGCTACACCTTC; CDR3 protein: CASSQDLWDRASIGYTF
J gene: TRBJ2-7; D gene: TRBD2; V gene: TRBV28; clone size: -; CDR3 DNA: TGTGCCAGCAGAGTCCCGAGCGGGGGGCTCTACGAGCAGTACTTC; CDR3 protein: CASRVPSGGLYEQYF
J gene: TRBJ1-3; D gene: TRBD1; V gene: TRBV27; clone size: -; CDR3 DNA: TGTGCCAGCAGTTTCGGTCAGGGGGCTGGAAACACCATATATTTT; CDR3 protein: CASSFGQGAGNTIYF
J gene: TRBJ2-2; D gene: TRBD2; V gene: TRBV9; clone size: once; CDR3 DNA: TGTGCCAGCAGCGAGGGACTAGCGGGAGTTACCGGGGAGCTGTTTTTT; CDR3 protein: CASSEGLAGVTGELFF
J gene: TRBJ2-7; D gene: TRBD2; V gene: TRBV27; clone size: -; CDR3 DNA: TGTGCCAGCAGAATGCGGGACTATACCTACGAGCAGTACTTC; CDR3 protein: CASRMRDYTYEQYF
J gene: TRBJ1-2; D gene: -; V gene: TRBV3-1/TRBV3-2; clone size: -; CDR3 DNA: TGTGCCAGCAGCCAAACACACAGGGCTGGTGGCTACACCTTC; CDR3 protein: CASSQTHRAGGYTF
J gene: TRBJ1-6; D gene: -; V gene: TRBV11-2; clone size: -; CDR3 DNA: TGTGCCAGCAGCTTAGGCAGGCAAAATTCACCCCTCCACTTT; CDR3 protein: CASSLGRQNSPLHF
J gene: TRBJ1-1; D gene: TRBD1; V gene: TRBV5-1; clone size: -; CDR3 DNA: TGCGCCAGCAGCTCACGCCGGCGGGGTCAGGGGGTGGTCACTGAAGCTTTCTTT; CDR3 protein: CASSSRRRGQGVVTEAFF
J gene: TRBJ2-7; D gene: -; V gene: TRBV7-9; clone size: -; CDR3 DNA: TGTGCCAGCAGCTCGGGACTCTCGGGATACGAGCAGTACTTC; CDR3 protein: CASSSGLSGYEQYF
J gene: TRBJ1-1; D gene: -; V gene: TRBV7-2; clone size: -; CDR3 DNA: TGTGCCAGCAGCCCCGGGTCGAACACTGAAGCTTTCTTT; CDR3 protein: CASSPGSNTEAFF
J gene: TRBJ1-3; D gene: TRBD1; V gene: TRBV6-5; clone size: -; CDR3 DNA: TGTGCCAGCAGTTACTCGGACAGGGGAAACACCATATATTTT; CDR3 protein: CASSYSDRGNTIYF
J gene: TRBJ2-1; D gene: TRBD2; V gene: TRBV11-3; clone size: once; CDR3 DNA: TGTGCCAGCAGCTTAGATGGACTAGCGGGAGGACCTATCAATGAGCAGTTCTTC; CDR3 protein: CASSLDGLAGGPINEQFF
J gene: TRBJ1-5; D gene: -; V gene: TRBV20-1; clone size: -; CDR3 DNA: TGCAGTGGGGAGATTCAGGGGACCCAGCATTTT; CDR3 protein: CSGEIQGTQHF
J gene: TRBJ2-5; D gene: -; V gene: TRBV11-2; clone size: -; CDR3 DNA: TGTGCCAGCAGCCCCCGGTCAGAGACCCAGTACTTC; CDR3 protein: CASSPRSETQYF
J gene: TRBJ2-7; D gene: -; V gene: TRBV7-2; clone size: -; CDR3 DNA: TGTGCCAGCAGCTTAGTCGCCAGCTCCTACGAGCAGTACTTC; CDR3 protein: CASSLVASSYEQYF
J gene: TRBJ2-5; D gene: TRBD2; V gene: TRBV4-1; clone size: -; CDR3 DNA: TGCGCCAGCAGCCAGGCAACCGGGACTAGATGGGAGACCCAGTACTTC; CDR3 protein: CASSQATGTRWETQYF
J gene: TRBJ2-2; D gene: TRBD1; V gene: TRBV12-3/TRBV12-4; clone size: -; CDR3 DNA: TGTGCCAGCAGTTCGACAGGGACCGGGGAGCTGTTTTTT; CDR3 protein: CASSSTGTGELFF
J gene: TRBJ2-1; D gene: TRBD2; V gene: TRBV27; clone size: -; CDR3 DNA: TGTGCCAGCAGTTTGCGGACTAGCGGGAGCGGTTTTTGGAATGAGCAGTTCTTC; CDR3 protein: CASSLRTSGSGFWNEQFF
J gene: TRBJ1-5; D gene: TRBD1; V gene: TRBV13; clone size: -; CDR3 DNA: TGTGCCAGCAGCCTCAGACAGGGGAATCAGCCCCAGCATTTT; CDR3 protein: CASSLRQGNQPQHF
J gene: TRBJ1-3; D gene: TRBD1; V gene: TRBV28; clone size: -; CDR3 DNA: TGTGCCAGCAGCTCAGGGGGAACCTCTGGAAACACCATATATTTT; CDR3 protein: CASSSGGTSGNTIYF
J gene: TRBJ1-1; D gene: -; V gene: TRBV5-1; clone size: -; CDR3 DNA: TGCGCCAGCAGCGGGAGACAGGATCACACTGAAGCTTTCTTT; CDR3 protein: CASSGRQDHTEAFF
J gene: TRBJ2-7; D gene: -; V gene: TRBV9; clone size: once; CDR3 DNA: TGTGCCAGCAGCGTGAACCCAGGGGTAGGCTACGAGCAGTACTTC; CDR3 protein: CASSVNPGVGYEQYF
J gene: TRBJ2-5; D gene: TRBD2; V gene: TRBV5-1; clone size: -; CDR3 DNA: TGCGCCAGCAGCTTCAGCGGGAGCGCCGGAGGGGAGACCCAGTACTTC; CDR3 protein: CASSFSGSAGGETQYF
J gene: TRBJ2-2; D gene: TRBD1; V gene: TRBV6-6; clone size: once; CDR3 DNA: TGTGCCAGCAGCCCCGCCGGGACAGGGCAGACCGGGGAGCTGTTTTTT; CDR3 protein: CASSPAGTGQTGELFF
J gene: TRBJ1-5; D gene: TRBD1; V gene: TRBV30; clone size: -; CDR3 DNA: TGTGCCTGGAGTAGACAGGGGGATCAGCCCCAGCATTTT; CDR3 protein: CAWSRQGDQPQHF
J gene: TRBJ2-7; D gene: -; V gene: TRBV5-1; clone size: -; CDR3 DNA: TGCGCCAGCAAGGAGGACGGCTCCTACGAGCAGTACTTC; CDR3 protein: CASKEDGSYEQYF